Listed below are T cell receptor beta chains from one sample, sequenced in a study of blood T cell repertoires in COVID-19. Repertoires were generated with immunoSEQ multiplex PCR, while TCRdb's copy carries only in-frame clones and drops some. The data show about 98,000 clones, with 65% to 85% seen just once and 9.5% to 12% held by the top ten. Sequenced: peripheral blood. The receptor set was obtained from a woman of 80 years or more with acute or convalescent COVID-19. Both conserved end residues are part of each CDR3. A D gene is named only where the DNA matches it firmly. Clone size appears in some rows only: once, few, many, or a class for an expanded clone.

clone size	D gene	V gene	J gene	CDR3 DNA	CDR3 protein
NA	TRBD2	TRBV5-1	TRBJ2-5	TGCGCCAGCAGCCCCGGACTAGCGGGGGTCCAAGAGACCCAGTACTTC	CASSPGLAGVQETQYF
NA	TRBD1	TRBV7-2	TRBJ1-2	TGTGCCAGCAGTCATCCGACAGGGGGCTTCTATGGCTACACCTTC	CASSHPTGGFYGYTF
NA	TRBD2	TRBV24-1	TRBJ2-5	TGTGCCACCAGTGATCTCGGGACTAGCGGCCAAGAGACCCAGTACTTC	CATSDLGTSGQETQYF
NA	NA	TRBV5-1	TRBJ2-1	TGCGCCAGCAGCACGGGGACCAGGGGAAATTACAATGAGCAGTTCTTC	CASSTGTRGNYNEQFF
NA	TRBD2	TRBV5-1	TRBJ2-1	TGCGCCAGCAGCCCCCGAAGGGCGGGAGAACCCTACAATGAGCAGTTCTTC	CASSPRRAGEPYNEQFF
once	NA	TRBV5-5	TRBJ1-4	TGTGCCAGCAGCTTGGAGTCGACGTCGGGAGAAAAACTGTTTTTT	CASSLESTSGEKLFF
NA	TRBD2	TRBV11-2	TRBJ2-3	TGTGCCAGCAGCGCGGGACTAGCGAGCACAGATACGCAGTATTTT	CASSAGLASTDTQYF
NA	NA	TRBV6-5	TRBJ1-1	TGTGCCAGCAGTAAGCATTCCGTCGGGAACACTGAAGCTTTCTTT	CASSKHSVGNTEAFF
NA	TRBD1	TRBV2	TRBJ2-5	TGTGCCAGCAGTGAAGACAGGGGGGAGACCCAGTACTTC	CASSEDRGETQYF
NA	TRBD1	TRBV6-5	TRBJ1-2	TGTGCCAGCAGTTACTCCACCTTGGGACAGGGGGGTGGCTACACCTTC	CASSYSTLGQGGGYTF
NA	TRBD1	TRBV2	TRBJ1-6	TGTGCCAGCCGGACAGGGAATTCACCCCTCCACTTT	CASRTGNSPLHF
NA	NA	TRBV7-8	TRBJ1-5	TGTGCCAGCTCTACCGGGCGGGTGCATCAGCCCCAGCATTTT	CASSTGRVHQPQHF
NA	NA	TRBV5-4	TRBJ2-3	TGTGCCAGCAGCTCCAAAGGGGGAACAGATACGCAGTATTTT	CASSSKGGTDTQYF
NA	NA	TRBV6-2/TRBV6-3	TRBJ2-7	TGTGCCAGCAGTTACTCGATAGGGGCCGGCTACTCCTACGAGCAGTACTTC	CASSYSIGAGYSYEQYF
NA	TRBD1	TRBV27	TRBJ2-7	TGTGCCAGCAGTTCCGGGACAGGGGACCCCTACGAGCAGTACTTC	CASSSGTGDPYEQYF
NA	NA	TRBV5-6	TRBJ1-4	TGTGCCAGCAGCTGGGCCGGTCCCAGCAATGAAAAACTGTTTTTT	CASSWAGPSNEKLFF
once	NA	TRBV5-4	TRBJ2-7	TGTGCCAGCAGCTCCGGAGACTTGGGCGGGAACGAGCAGTACTTC	CASSSGDLGGNEQYF
NA	NA	TRBV28	TRBJ1-2	TGTGCCAGCAGTCTCGACACCTATGGCTACACCTTC	CASSLDTYGYTF
NA	NA	TRBV7-3	TRBJ2-2	TGTGCCAGCCGGCTTACGAGAGGCACCGGGGAGCTGTTTTTT	CASRLTRGTGELFF
few	TRBD2	TRBV5-4	TRBJ2-2	TGTGCCAGCAGCCGCGGGACTAGCGGGTTGAACACCGGGGAGCTGTTTTTT	CASSRGTSGLNTGELFF
NA	TRBD1	TRBV13	TRBJ1-2	TGTGCCAGCAGCCTACGACAGGGACGGGGAGGCTACACCTTC	CASSLRQGRGGYTF